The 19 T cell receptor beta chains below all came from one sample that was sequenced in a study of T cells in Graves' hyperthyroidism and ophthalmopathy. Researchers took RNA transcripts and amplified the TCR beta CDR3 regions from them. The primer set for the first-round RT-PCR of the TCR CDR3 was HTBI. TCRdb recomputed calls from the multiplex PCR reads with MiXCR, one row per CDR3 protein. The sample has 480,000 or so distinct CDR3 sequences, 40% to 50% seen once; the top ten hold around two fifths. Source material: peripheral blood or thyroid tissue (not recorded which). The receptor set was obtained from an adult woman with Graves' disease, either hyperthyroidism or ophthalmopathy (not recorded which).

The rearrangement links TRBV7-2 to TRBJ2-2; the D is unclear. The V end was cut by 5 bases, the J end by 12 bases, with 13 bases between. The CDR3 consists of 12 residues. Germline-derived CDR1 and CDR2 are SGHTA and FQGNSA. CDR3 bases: TGTGCCAGCAGCGCTTTCCGTCGGAAGCTGTTTTTT. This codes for CASSAFRRKLFF.

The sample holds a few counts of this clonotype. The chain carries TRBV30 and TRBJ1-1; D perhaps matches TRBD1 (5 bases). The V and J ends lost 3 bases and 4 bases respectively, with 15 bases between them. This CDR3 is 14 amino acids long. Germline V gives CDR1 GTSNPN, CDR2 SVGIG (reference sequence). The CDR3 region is CAWSLLDRGTEAFF. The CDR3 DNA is TGTGCCTGGAGCCTGCTGGATAGGGGCACTGAAGCTTTCTTT.

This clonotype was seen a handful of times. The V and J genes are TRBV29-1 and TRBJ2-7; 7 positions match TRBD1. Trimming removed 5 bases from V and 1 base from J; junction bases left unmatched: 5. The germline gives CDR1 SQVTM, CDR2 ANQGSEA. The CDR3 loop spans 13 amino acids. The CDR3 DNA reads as TGCAGCGTTTACCGACAGGGATCCTACGAGCAGTACTTC. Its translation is CSVYRQGSYEQYF.

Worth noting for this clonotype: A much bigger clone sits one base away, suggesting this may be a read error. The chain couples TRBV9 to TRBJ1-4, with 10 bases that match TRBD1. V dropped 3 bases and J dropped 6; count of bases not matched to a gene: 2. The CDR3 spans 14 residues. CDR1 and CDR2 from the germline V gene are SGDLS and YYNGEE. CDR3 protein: CASSEGQGYEKLFF. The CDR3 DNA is TGTGCCAGCAGCGAGGGACAGGGGTATGAAAAACTGTTTTTT.

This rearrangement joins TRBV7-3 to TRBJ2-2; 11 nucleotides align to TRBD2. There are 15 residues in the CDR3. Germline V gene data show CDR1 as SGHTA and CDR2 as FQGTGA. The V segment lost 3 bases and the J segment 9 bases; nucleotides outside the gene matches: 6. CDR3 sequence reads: CASSFASGRTRELFF. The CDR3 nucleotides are TGTGCCAGCAGCTTCGCTAGCGGGAGGACTAGGGAGCTGTTTTTT.

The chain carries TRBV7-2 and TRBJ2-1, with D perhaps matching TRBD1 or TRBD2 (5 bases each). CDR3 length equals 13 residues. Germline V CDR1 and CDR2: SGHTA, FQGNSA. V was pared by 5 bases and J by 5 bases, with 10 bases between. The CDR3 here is CASSKGPNNEQFF. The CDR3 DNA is TGTGCCAGCAGCAAGGGACCAAACAATGAGCAGTTCTTC.

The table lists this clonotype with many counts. The CDR3 reads CASRSRGDQETQYF. The CDR3 DNA is TGTGCCAGCAGGTCAAGGGGTGACCAAGAGACCCAGTACTTC. V usage is TRBV11-2 and J usage is TRBJ2-5; TRBD1 might be the D (5 bases). CDR3 size: 14 residues. Germline V lookup: CDR1 SGHAT, CDR2 FQNNGV. Trimming removed 6 bases from V and 0 bases from J, with 11 bases in between.

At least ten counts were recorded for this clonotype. The CDR3, as DNA: TGCAGTGCTTGGTCATACGAGCAGTACTTC. Translated, it gives CSAWSYEQYF. The chain employs TRBV20-1 and TRBJ2-7; D remains ambiguous. This CDR3 spans 10 amino acids. The germline V gene encodes CDR1 DFQATT and CDR2 SNEGSKA (reference sequence). The V end lost 5 bases, the J end lost 4 bases, and 6 bases lay between the germline ends.

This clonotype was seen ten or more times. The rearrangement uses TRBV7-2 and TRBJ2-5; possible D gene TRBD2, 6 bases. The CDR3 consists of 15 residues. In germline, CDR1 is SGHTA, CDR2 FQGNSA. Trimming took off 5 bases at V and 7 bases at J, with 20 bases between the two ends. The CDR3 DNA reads TGTGCCAGCAGCCCTCAATCGGGGGATCTTGGGACCCAGTACTTC. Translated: CASSPQSGDLGTQYF. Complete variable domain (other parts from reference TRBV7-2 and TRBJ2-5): GAGVSQSPSNKVTEKGKDVELRCDPISGHTALYWYRQSLGQGLEFLIYFQGNSAPDKSGLPSDRFSAERTGGSVSTLTIQRTQQEDSAVYLCASSPQSGDLGTQYFGPGTRLLVL.

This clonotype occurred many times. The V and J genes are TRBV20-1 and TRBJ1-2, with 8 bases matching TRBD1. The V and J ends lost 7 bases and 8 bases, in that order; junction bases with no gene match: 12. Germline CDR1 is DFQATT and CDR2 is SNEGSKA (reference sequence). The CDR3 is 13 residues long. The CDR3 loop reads CSGPGQAARGYTF. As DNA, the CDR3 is TGCAGTGGCCCGGGACAGGCTGCGAGAGGCTACACCTTC.

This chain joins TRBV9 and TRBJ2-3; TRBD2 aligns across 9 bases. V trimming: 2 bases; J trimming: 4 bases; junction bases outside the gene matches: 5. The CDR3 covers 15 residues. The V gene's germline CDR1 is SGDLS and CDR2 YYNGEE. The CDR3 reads CASSVAGTSSDTQYF. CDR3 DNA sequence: TGTGCCAGCAGCGTGGCTGGGACTAGCTCAGATACGCAGTATTTT.

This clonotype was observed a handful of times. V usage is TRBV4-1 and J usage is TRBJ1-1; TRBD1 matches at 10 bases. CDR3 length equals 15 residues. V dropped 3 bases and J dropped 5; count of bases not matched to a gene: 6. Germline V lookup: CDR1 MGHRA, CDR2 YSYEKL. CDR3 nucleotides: TGCGCCAGCAGCCACCCGGGACAGGGGATGACTGAAGCTTTCTTT. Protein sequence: CASSHPGQGMTEAFF.

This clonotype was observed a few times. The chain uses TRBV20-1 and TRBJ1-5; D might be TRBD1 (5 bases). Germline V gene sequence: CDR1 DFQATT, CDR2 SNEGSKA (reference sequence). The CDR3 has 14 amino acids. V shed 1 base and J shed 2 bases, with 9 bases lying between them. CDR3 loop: CSARVIGGNQPQHF. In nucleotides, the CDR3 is TGCAGTGCTAGAGTCATAGGGGGCAATCAGCCCCAGCATTTT.

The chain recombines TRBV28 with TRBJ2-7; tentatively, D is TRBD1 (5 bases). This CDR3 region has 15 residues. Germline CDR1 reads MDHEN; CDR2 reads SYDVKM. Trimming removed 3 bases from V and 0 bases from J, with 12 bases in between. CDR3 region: CASSFPQGNSYEQYF. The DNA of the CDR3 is TGTGCCAGCAGTTTTCCTCAGGGCAACTCCTACGAGCAGTACTTC.

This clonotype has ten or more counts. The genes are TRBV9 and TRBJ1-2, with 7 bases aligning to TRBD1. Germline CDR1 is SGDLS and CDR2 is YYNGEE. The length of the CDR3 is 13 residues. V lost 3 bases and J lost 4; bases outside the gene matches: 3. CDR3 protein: CASSATGVYGYTF. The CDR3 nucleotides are TGTGCCAGCAGCGCCACAGGGGTCTATGGCTACACCTTC.

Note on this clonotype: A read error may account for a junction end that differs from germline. The CDR3 loop reads CAGRGLGTQAFYGYTF. The DNA for the CDR3 is TGTGCCGGCCGAGGGCTGGGGACCCAGGCATTCTATGGCTACACCTTC. The J gene is TRBJ1-2, the V gene TRBV10-1, with a tentative D call TRBD1 (5 bases). This CDR3 is built from 16 residues. Per germline, CDR1 WNHNN and CDR2 SYGVQD (reference sequence).

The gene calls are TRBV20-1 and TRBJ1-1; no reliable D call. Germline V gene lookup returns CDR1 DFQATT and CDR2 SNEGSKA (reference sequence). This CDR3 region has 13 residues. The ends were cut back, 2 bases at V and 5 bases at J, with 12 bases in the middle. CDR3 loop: CSARSTRRTEAFF. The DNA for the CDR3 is TGCAGTGCTAGATCTACCAGGAGGACTGAAGCTTTCTTT.

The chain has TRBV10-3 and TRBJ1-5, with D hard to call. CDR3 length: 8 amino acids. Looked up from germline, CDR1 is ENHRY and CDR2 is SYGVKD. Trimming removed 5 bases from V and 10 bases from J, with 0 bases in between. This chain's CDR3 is CAISPQHF. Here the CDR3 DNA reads TGTGCCATCAGTCCCCAGCATTTT.

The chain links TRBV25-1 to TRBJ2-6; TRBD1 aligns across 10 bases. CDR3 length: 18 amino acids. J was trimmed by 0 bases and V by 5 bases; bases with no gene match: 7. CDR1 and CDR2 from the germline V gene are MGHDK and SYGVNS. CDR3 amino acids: CASSPGRDRGSGANVLTF. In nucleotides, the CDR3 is TGTGCCAGCAGTCCTGGGAGGGACAGGGGCTCTGGGGCCAACGTCCTGACTTTC.